This T cell receptor (beta chain) appears in the sequencing data of a study of blood T cells in healthy people across ages. Primed by a sample-barcoded 5' primer and a J-beta primer mix, a second PCR proceeded for 7 to 11 cycles. MiXCR, applied by TCRdb to the 5' RACE reads, yields one record per CDR3 protein. The data show about 770,000 distinct CDR3 sequences, 40% to 50% seen once. This CDR3 region has 14 residues. The V gene's germline CDR1 is SGDLS and CDR2 YYNGEE. V lost 1 base and J lost 5, with 10 bases in between. The receptor comes from a man in his 60s in good health. This chain connects TRBV9 to TRBJ2-1; D unresolved. Input material: blood. The CDR3 here is CASSVNWLDNEQFF. The CDR3 nucleotides read TGTGCCAGCAGCGTAAACTGGCTAGACAATGAGCAGTTCTTC. Complete variable domain (other parts from reference TRBV9 and TRBJ2-1): DSGVTQTPKHLITATGQRVTLRCSPRSGDLSVYWYQQSLDQGLQFLIQYYNGEERAKGNILERFSAQQFPDLHSELNLSSLELGDSALYFCASSVNWLDNEQFFGPGTRLTVL.